The 25 T cell receptor beta chains presented below share a single source sample, sequenced in a study of blood T cell repertoires in COVID-19. Profiling relied on immunoSEQ multiplex PCR, and the TCRdb table lists in-frame clones only, not all of them. The sample carries about 57,000 clones, around 90% recorded once. Sequences were obtained from peripheral blood. The receptors originated from a woman over 75 with COVID-19, enrolled during active disease.

The CDR3 coding sequence is TGTGCCAGCAGCTGGGGGGGGAGAGTGGATGAGCAGTACTTC. This encodes CASSWGGRVDEQYF. The V gene is TRBV7-2, the J gene TRBJ2-7; 7 bases are shared with TRBD2. In germline, CDR1 is SGHTA, CDR2 FQGNSA. V shed 4 bases and J 7 bases; nucleotides not matched to a gene: 10. The CDR3 has 14 residues.

The genes are TRBV28 and TRBJ2-1; D gene ambiguous. This CDR3 region has 14 residues. Trimming pared 2 bases from V and 6 bases from J, leaving 11 bases between. Germline V gene data show CDR1 as MDHEN and CDR2 as SYDVKM. The CDR3 loop is CASSLTRAGNEQFF. CDR3 nucleotide sequence: TGTGCCAGCAGTTTAACTCGCGCCGGCAATGAGCAGTTCTTC. The full variable domain, in which reference TRBV28 and TRBJ2-1 provide the parts outside the CDR3, is DVKVTQSSRYLVKRTGEKVFLECVQDMDHENMFWYRQDPGLGLRLIYFSYDVKMKEKGDIPEGYSVSREKKERFSLILESASTNQTSMYLCASSLTRAGNEQFFGPGTRLTVL.

The CDR3 DNA sequence: TGTGCCAGCAGACCCGAGGCAGCTAGCACAGATACGCAGTATTTT. Amino acid sequence: CASRPEAASTDTQYF. This chain joins TRBV11-2 and TRBJ2-3, with unresolved D. V lost 6 bases, J lost 0 bases, and 13 bases lay in between. The CDR3 extends over 15 amino acids. Germline loops: CDR1 SGHAT, CDR2 FQNNGV. Based on the CDR3 plus reference TRBV11-2 and TRBJ2-3, the full variable domain is EAGVAQSPRYKIIEKRQSVAFWCNPISGHATLYWYQQILGQGPKLLIQFQNNGVVDDSQLPKDRFSAERLKGVDSTLKIQPAKLEDSAVYLCASRPEAASTDTQYFGPGTRLTVL.

The chain joins TRBV6-4 to TRBJ1-4; unclear D gene. From germline, CDR1 is MRHNA and CDR2 SNTAGT. This CDR3 region has 14 residues. Trimming took off 4 bases at V and 4 bases at J, with 10 bases between the two ends. The CDR3 DNA reads TGTGCCAGCAGTGCTCAGACTTTTAATGAAAAACTGTTTTTT. Amino acid sequence: CASSAQTFNEKLFF.

The gene calls are TRBV7-2 and TRBJ2-1, with 8 positions matching TRBD2. Per germline, CDR1 SGHTA and CDR2 FQGNSA. J lost 4 bases, V lost 5 bases, and 10 bases had no gene match. This CDR3 has 16 amino acids. The CDR3 nucleotides are TGTGCCAGCAGCCCCCGACTAGCGACGACTTACAATGAGCAGTTCTTC. It encodes CASSPRLATTYNEQFF.

The chain uses TRBV19 and TRBJ1-6; 10 bases fit TRBD1. The CDR3 covers 14 residues. CDR1 is LNHDA and CDR2 is SQIVND in the germline V gene (reference sequence). The V segment lost 9 bases and the J segment 9 bases; nucleotides outside the gene matches: 8. This CDR3 is CASGAGQGTSPLHF. The CDR3 DNA reads as TGTGCCAGCGGAGCGGGACAGGGGACTTCACCCCTCCACTTT.

The chain couples TRBV28 to TRBJ1-4; 7 bases match TRBD1. The CDR3 length is 14 residues. J lost 4 bases, V lost 6 bases, and 5 bases had no gene match. CDR1 and CDR2 from the germline V gene are MDHEN and SYDVKM. The CDR3: CASRGGYNNEKLFF. In DNA form, the CDR3 reads TGTGCCAGCAGAGGGGGCTATAATAATGAAAAACTGTTTTTT.

The chain carries TRBV6-5 and TRBJ1-2; D ambiguous. CDR1 and CDR2 (germline): MNHEY, SVGAGI. Between the trimmed V and J ends, which lost 3 bases and 7 bases, there was a span of 12 bases. The CDR3 totals 13 residues. CDR3 region: CASSYQAAAGYTF. The DNA of the CDR3 is TGTGCCAGCAGTTATCAGGCAGCGGCTGGCTACACCTTC.

V usage is TRBV7-9 and J usage is TRBJ2-5; 11 positions agree with TRBD1. Trimming removed 5 bases from V and 5 bases from J; junction bases left unmatched: 7. The CDR3 totals 15 residues. CDR1 is SEHNR and CDR2 is FQNEAQ in the germline V gene (reference sequence). This CDR3 is CASSNRDRGSETQYF. CDR3 in DNA: TGTGCCAGCAGCAACCGGGACAGGGGGTCGGAGACCCAGTACTTC.

This chain links TRBV6-5 with TRBJ2-7; 11 bases map to TRBD1. The CDR3 consists of 14 residues. Germline CDR1 and CDR2: MNHEY and SVGAGI. J lost 1 base, V lost 5 bases, and 1 base had no gene match. The CDR3 spells CASSRDRGSYEQYF. The CDR3 DNA sequence: TGTGCCAGCAGTCGGGACAGGGGGTCCTACGAGCAGTACTTC.

This clone was counted between two and nine times. The CDR3 region has the DNA TGTGCCAGTAGCCTACAGGTAGATCAGCCCCAGCATTTT. Translation: CASSLQVDQPQHF. V is TRBV19 and J is TRBJ1-5, with D possibly TRBD1 on 5 matching bases. The V gene's germline CDR1 is LNHDA and CDR2 SQIVND (reference sequence). This CDR3 region has 13 residues. V lost 6 bases and J 5 bases, leaving 11 bases between the germline ends. The full variable domain, its missing parts supplied by reference TRBV19 and TRBJ1-5, is DGGITQSPKYLFRKEGQNVTLSCEQNLNHDAMYWYRQDPGQGLRLIYYSQIVNDFQKGDIAEGYSVSREKKESFPLTVTSAQKNPTAFYLCASSLQVDQPQHFGDGTRLSIL.

This chain uses TRBV27 with TRBJ1-1; a weak D match, TRBD1 (5 bases). The CDR3 is 15 residues long. V was cut by 7 bases and J by 0 bases, with 15 bases left in between. Germline CDR1 and CDR2: MNHEY and SMNVEV (reference sequence). Here the CDR3 reads CASKTTGGLNTEAFF. The CDR3 bases are TGTGCCAGCAAAACAACGGGGGGTTTGAACACTGAAGCTTTCTTT.

The rearrangement joins TRBV10-3 to TRBJ2-2; a possible D gene is TRBD1 (6 bases). This CDR3 spans 14 amino acids. CDR1 and CDR2 (germline): ENHRY, SYGVKD. V was shortened by 5 bases and J by 2 bases, with 9 bases between the two germline ends. The CDR3 region is CAISIQGNTGELFF. Written as DNA, the CDR3 is TGTGCCATCAGTATACAGGGAAACACCGGGGAGCTGTTTTTT.

This sequence joins TRBV19 and TRBJ1-2; 8 nucleotides line up with TRBD1. The CDR3 is made up of 16 amino acids. CDR1 LNHDA and CDR2 SQIVND come from the germline V gene (reference sequence). V lost 1 base and J lost 4; bases outside the gene matches: 8. The CDR3 region has the DNA TGTGCCAGTAGTATAGGCGGACAGGGACTCCTCTATGGCTACACCTTC. Protein product: CASSIGGQGLLYGYTF.

The chain is built from TRBV29-1 and TRBJ2-5, with 7 bases fitting TRBD1. The CDR3 is made up of 13 amino acids. Trimming took 7 bases from V and 2 from J; bases not matched to a gene: 7. Germline assignment: CDR1 SQVTM and CDR2 ANQGSEA. Here the CDR3 DNA reads TGCAGCGCATTGGGACAGAGACAAGAGACCCAGTACTTC. This codes for CSALGQRQETQYF.

This chain uses TRBV6-5 with TRBJ2-1; no clear D. The CDR3 is 13 residues long. The V end lost 6 bases, the J end lost 6 bases, and 12 bases lay between the germline ends. Germline V gene sequence: CDR1 MNHEY, CDR2 SVGAGI. This CDR3 reads CASSLGPGNEQFF. The CDR3 DNA sequence: TGTGCCAGCAGCCTTGGGCCCGGCAATGAGCAGTTCTTC.

The chain recombines TRBV7-9 with TRBJ2-5; 10 bases are shared with TRBD2. In germline, CDR1 is SEHNR, CDR2 FQNEAQ (reference sequence). V shed 1 base and J 4 bases; nucleotides not matched to a gene: 9. This CDR3 has 17 amino acids. This chain's CDR3 is CASSLGQGAGGPETQYF. CDR3 sequence (DNA): TGTGCCAGCAGCTTAGGCCAGGGAGCGGGGGGGCCAGAGACCCAGTACTTC.

The J gene is TRBJ1-5, the V gene TRBV5-1; 7 nucleotides line up with TRBD1. CDR1 is SGHRS and CDR2 is YFSETQ in the germline V gene. The junction had 10 bases not matched to a gene; V was cut back by 0 bases and J by 1 base. This CDR3 region has 18 residues. CDR3 sequence reads: CASSLGGQAGSSNQPQHF. CDR3 DNA: TGCGCCAGCAGCTTGGGCGGACAGGCGGGTTCGAGCAATCAGCCCCAGCATTTT.

This rearrangement joins TRBV11-2 to TRBJ2-7; 12 bases are a match to TRBD1. This CDR3 region has 15 residues. V lost 8 bases to trimming and J lost 5 bases; unmatched junction nucleotides: 10. The germline V gene encodes CDR1 SGHAT and CDR2 FQNNGV. The chain's CDR3 is CASQKRGQGANEQYF. The CDR3 DNA is TGTGCCAGCCAGAAGAGGGGACAGGGGGCCAACGAGCAGTACTTC.

V is TRBV6-6 and J is TRBJ1-1; D not certain. In germline, CDR1 is MNHNY, CDR2 SVGAGI (reference sequence). CDR3 length: 13 residues. The CDR3 reads CGSSHQRNTEAFF. CDR3 in DNA: TGTGGCTCGAGTCATCAACGAAACACTGAAGCTTTCTTT.

The chain couples TRBV3-1 (or the pseudogene TRBV3-2) to TRBJ1-6, with D possibly being TRBD1 (6 bases). Trimming took off 0 bases at V and 4 bases at J, with 7 bases between the two ends. CDR1 is LGHDT, CDR2 YNNKEL, per germline (reference sequence). The CDR3 totals 15 residues. CDR3 coding DNA: TGTGCCAGCAGCCAAGACAGGGGATATAATTCACCCCTCCACTTT. This codes for CASSQDRGYNSPLHF.

This clone occurred once. This sequence joins TRBV24-1 and TRBJ2-2; D gene ambiguous. The CDR3 is made up of 13 amino acids. Germline V gene lookup returns CDR1 KGHDR and CDR2 SFDVKD. V shed 3 bases and J shed 6 bases, with 7 bases lying between them. The CDR3 sequence: CATSDIGAGELFF. The CDR3 region has the DNA TGTGCCACCAGTGATATCGGTGCCGGGGAGCTGTTTTTT.

V usage is TRBV13 and J usage is TRBJ2-3; D might be TRBD2 (7 bases). The CDR3 length is 15 residues. The germline CDR1 and CDR2 sequences are PRHDT and FYEKMQ (reference sequence). The germline V and J ends were trimmed by 3 bases and 1 base, with 11 bases remaining between them. This CDR3 reads CASSLGGPGTDTQYF. CDR3 DNA sequence: TGTGCCAGCAGCTTGGGGGGGCCCGGCACAGATACGCAGTATTTT. Complete variable domain (other parts from reference TRBV13 and TRBJ2-3): AAGVIQSPRHLIKEKRETATLKCYPIPRHDTVYWYQQGPGQDPQFLISFYEKMQSDKGSIPDRFSAQQFSDYHSELNMSSLELGDSALYFCASSLGGPGTDTQYFGPGTRLTVL.

V gene TRBV2 combines with J gene TRBJ2-1, with TRBD2 matching over 9 bases. V shed 6 bases and J 7 bases; nucleotides not matched to a gene: 10. Germline lookup yields CDR1 SNHLY and CDR2 FYNNEI. The CDR3 is made up of 15 amino acids. The CDR3 protein is CASRGQRGVVNEQFF. The CDR3, as DNA: TGTGCCAGCAGGGGGCAGCGGGGGGTTGTTAATGAGCAGTTCTTC. The full variable domain, in which reference TRBV2 and TRBJ2-1 provide the parts outside the CDR3, is EPEVTQTPSHQVTQMGQEVILRCVPISNHLYFYWYRQILGQKVEFLVSFYNNEISEKSEIFDDQFSVERPDGSNFTLKIRSTKLEDSAMYFCASRGQRGVVNEQFFGPGTRLTVL.

This sequence joins TRBV7-3 and TRBJ1-1, with TRBD1 matching over 9 bases. The CDR3 extends over 13 amino acids. Trimming cost V 5 bases and J 6 bases; bases outside gene matches: 4. Germline lookup yields CDR1 SGHTA and CDR2 FQGTGA. The CDR3 DNA reads TGTGCCAGCAGCCCGGGACAGGGCGCTGAAGCTTTCTTT. As protein: CASSPGQGAEAFF.